These 2 T cell receptor beta chains were all obtained from the same sample, sequenced in a study of tumor-infiltrating lymphocytes in oesophageal squamous cell carcinoma. MiXCR, run by TCRdb on the PCR reads, gives a single entry per CDR3 protein. The table includes over 10,000 distinct CDR3 sequences, under 65% detected once. Material for sequencing was esophageal tumor tissue. These receptors were collected from a female donor with esophageal squamous cell carcinoma.

V usage is TRBV7-9 and J usage is TRBJ2-3; either TRBD1 or TRBD2 may fit D (5 bases each). Germline V CDR1 and CDR2: SEHNR, FQNEAQ (reference sequence). V lost 1 base to trimming and J lost 4 bases, with 15 bases between them. CDR3 length: 16 residues. CDR3 region: CASSLGTRGRADTQYF. The CDR3 DNA is TGTGCCAGCAGCTTAGGGACACGGGGTCGGGCAGATACGCAGTATTTT.

By its share, this clonotype is medium-sized. This chain uses TRBV7-2 with TRBJ2-1; no clear D gene. CDR1 is SGHTA and CDR2 is FQGNSA in the germline V gene. This CDR3 has 12 residues. V lost 4 bases and J lost 12, with 13 bases in between. The CDR3 DNA reads TGTGCCAGCAGCTCCACGTTAGTTCGGCAGTTCTTC. Its protein product is CASSSTLVRQFF.